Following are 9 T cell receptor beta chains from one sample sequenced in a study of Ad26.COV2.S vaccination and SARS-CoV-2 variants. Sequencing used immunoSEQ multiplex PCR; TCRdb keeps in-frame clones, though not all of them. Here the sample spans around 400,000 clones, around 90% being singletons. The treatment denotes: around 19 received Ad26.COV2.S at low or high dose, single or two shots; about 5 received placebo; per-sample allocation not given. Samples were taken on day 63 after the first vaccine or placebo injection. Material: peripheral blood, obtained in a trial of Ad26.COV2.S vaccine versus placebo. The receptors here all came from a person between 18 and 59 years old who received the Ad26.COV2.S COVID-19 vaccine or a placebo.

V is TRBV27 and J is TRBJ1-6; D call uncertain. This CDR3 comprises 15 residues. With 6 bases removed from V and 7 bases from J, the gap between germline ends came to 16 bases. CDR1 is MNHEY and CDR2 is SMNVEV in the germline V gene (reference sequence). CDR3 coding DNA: TGTGCCAGCAGCGTCGCCCCCGGGGAGAATTCACCCCTCCACTTT. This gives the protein CASSVAPGENSPLHF.

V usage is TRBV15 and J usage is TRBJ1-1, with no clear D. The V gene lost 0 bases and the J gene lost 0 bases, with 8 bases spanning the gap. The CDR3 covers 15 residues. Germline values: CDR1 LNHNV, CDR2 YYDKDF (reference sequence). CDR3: CATSRDLSLNTEAFF. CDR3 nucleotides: TGTGCCACCAGCAGAGATCTTAGTTTGAACACTGAAGCTTTCTTT.

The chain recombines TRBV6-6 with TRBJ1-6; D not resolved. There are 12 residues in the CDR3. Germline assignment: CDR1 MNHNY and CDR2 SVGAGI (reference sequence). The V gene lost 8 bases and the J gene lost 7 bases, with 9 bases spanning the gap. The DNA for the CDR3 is TGTGCCAGCGGCAGGTGGAATTCACCCCTCCACTTT. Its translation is CASGRWNSPLHF.

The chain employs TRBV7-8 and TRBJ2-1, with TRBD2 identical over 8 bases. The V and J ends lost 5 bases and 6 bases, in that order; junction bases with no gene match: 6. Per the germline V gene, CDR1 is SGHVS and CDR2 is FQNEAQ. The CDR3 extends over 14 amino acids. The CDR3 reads CASSRGLAFNEQFF. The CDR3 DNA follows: TGTGCCAGCAGCCGAGGACTAGCTTTCAATGAGCAGTTCTTC.

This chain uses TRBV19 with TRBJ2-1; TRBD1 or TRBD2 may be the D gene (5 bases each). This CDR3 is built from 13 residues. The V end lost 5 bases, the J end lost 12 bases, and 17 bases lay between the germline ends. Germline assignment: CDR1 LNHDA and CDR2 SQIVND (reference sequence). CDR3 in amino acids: CASSSPGRRSQFF. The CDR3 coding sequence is TGTGCCAGTAGTTCCCCGGGACGTCGATCGCAGTTCTTC.

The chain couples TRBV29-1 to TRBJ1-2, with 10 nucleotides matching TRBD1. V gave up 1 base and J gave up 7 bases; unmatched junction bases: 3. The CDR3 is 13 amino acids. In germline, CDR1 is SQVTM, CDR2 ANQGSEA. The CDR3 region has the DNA TGCAGCGTTGAAGGACAGGGGGCGTCTGGCTACACCTTC. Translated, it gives CSVEGQGASGYTF.

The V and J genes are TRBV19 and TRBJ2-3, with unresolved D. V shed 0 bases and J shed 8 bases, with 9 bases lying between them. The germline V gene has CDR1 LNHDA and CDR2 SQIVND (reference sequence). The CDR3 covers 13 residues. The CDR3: CASSIDQGVTQYF. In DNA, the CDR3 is TGTGCCAGTAGTATAGATCAAGGAGTTACGCAGTATTTT.

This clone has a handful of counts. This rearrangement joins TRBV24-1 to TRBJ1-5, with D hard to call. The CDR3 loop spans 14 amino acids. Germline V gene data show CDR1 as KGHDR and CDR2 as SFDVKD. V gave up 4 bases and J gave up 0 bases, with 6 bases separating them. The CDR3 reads CATSEEYSNQPQHF. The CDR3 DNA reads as TGTGCCACCAGTGAAGAGTATAGCAATCAGCCCCAGCATTTT.

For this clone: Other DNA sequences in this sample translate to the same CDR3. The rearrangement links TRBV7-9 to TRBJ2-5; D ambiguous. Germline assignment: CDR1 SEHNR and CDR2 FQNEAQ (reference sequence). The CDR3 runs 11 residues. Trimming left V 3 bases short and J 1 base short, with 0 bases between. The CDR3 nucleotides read TGTGCCAGCAGCTTCCAAGAGACCCAGTACTTC. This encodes CASSFQETQYF.